This paragraph covers one T cell receptor beta chain sequence. This CDR3 comprises 16 residues. Germline V gene lookup returns CDR1 SEHNR and CDR2 FQNEAQ (reference sequence). The V segment lost 8 bases and the J segment 4 bases; nucleotides outside the gene matches: 8. This specimen belongs to a study of blood T cell repertoires in COVID-19. Produced via immunoSEQ multiplex PCR; TCRdb's table is partial and in-frame only. The sample carries about 190,000 clones, roughly 90% recorded once. This rearrangement joins TRBV7-9 to TRBJ2-2, with TRBD2 matching 12 bases. The source is a man aged 40-49 years with acute or convalescent COVID-19. Input material: peripheral blood. In DNA form, the CDR3 reads TGTGCCAGCGGACCTAGCGGGGGGGCCTTCACCGGGGAGCTGTTTTTT. Amino acids: CASGPSGGAFTGELFF.